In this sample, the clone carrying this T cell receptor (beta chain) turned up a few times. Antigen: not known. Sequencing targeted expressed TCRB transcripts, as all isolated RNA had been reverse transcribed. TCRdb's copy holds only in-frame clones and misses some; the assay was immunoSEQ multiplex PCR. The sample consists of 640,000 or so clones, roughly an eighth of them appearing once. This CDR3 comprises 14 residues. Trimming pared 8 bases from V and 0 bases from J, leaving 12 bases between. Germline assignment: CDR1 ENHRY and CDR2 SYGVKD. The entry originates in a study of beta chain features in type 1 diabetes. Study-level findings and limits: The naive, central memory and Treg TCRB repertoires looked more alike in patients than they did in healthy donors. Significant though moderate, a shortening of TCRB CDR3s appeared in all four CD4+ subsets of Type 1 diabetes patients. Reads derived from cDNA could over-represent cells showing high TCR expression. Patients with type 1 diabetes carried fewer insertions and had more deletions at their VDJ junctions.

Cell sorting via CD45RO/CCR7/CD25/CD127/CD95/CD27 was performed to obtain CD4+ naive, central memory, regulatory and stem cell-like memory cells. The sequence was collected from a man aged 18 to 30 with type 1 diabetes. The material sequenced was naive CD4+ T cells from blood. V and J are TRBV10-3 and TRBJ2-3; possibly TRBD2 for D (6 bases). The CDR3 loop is CAIRGGASTDTQYF. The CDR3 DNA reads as TGTGCCATCCGAGGCGGGGCTAGCACAGATACGCAGTATTTT.